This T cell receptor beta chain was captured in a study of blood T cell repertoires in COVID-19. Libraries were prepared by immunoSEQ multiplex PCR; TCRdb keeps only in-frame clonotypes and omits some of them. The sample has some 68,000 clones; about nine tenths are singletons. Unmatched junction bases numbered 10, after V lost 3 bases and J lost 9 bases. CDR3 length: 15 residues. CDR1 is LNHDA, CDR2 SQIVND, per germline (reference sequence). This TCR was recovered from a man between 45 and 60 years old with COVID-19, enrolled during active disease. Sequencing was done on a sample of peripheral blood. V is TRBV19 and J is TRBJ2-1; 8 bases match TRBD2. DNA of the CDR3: TGTGCCAGTAGTATGGGCGCGGGAGGTGGCGGTGAGCAGTTCTTC. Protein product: CASSMGAGGGGEQFF. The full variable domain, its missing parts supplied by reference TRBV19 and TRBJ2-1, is DGGITQSPKYLFRKEGQNVTLSCEQNLNHDAMYWYRQDPGQGLRLIYYSQIVNDFQKGDIAEGYSVSREKKESFPLTVTSAQKNPTAFYLCASSMGAGGGGEQFFGPGTRLTVL.